This section outlines one T cell receptor (beta chain) sequence together with its context. Its antigen is currently unknown. The record originates from a study of T cells in Graves' hyperthyroidism and ophthalmopathy. Study information: Any treatment followed the collection of peripheral blood at initial diagnosis.

The source material, RNA transcripts, was used to amplify TCR beta CDR3 regions. HTBI primers were the set used in a first-round RT-PCR of the TCR CDR3. TCRdb called the multiplex PCR reads again in MiXCR, with one record for every CDR3 protein. The table has roughly 100,000 distinct CDR3 sequences, under 65% seen once; the top ten hold roughly 26%. Patients with uncontrolled infections, other autoimmune diseases, pregnancy or lactation were excluded. The study based diagnoses on clinical symptoms, serum thyroxine and TRAb, thyroid ultrasound and orbital computed tomography. Study conclusions and caveats: The model anticipated ophthalmopathy a median about 6.5 months pre-onset.

The TCR was taken from a middle-aged woman with Graves' hyperthyroidism. The sample consisted of blood.

The CDR3: CAISPGGASSYGYTF. The CDR3 DNA reads TGTGCCATCAGTCCCGGCGGGGCTTCTAGCTATGGCTACACCTTC. The V and J genes are TRBV10-3 and TRBJ1-2, with D maybe TRBD1 (5 bases). CDR1 ENHRY and CDR2 SYGVKD come from the germline V gene. The V end lost 5 bases, the J end lost 4 bases, and 17 bases lay between the germline ends. The CDR3 totals 15 residues.